Below, one T cell receptor (beta chain) is given with its context. Antigen: not known. The data originate from a study of cytomegalovirus exposure and HLA in healthy donors. The wider study: The same platform as the approximately 670 first-cohort repertoires was used for the 100 to 150 validation repertoires, a later analysis reported.

This table comes from immunoSEQ multiplex PCR, and its TCRdb copy is limited to in-frame clones, with some not included. The sample carries over 150,000 clones, over 85% recorded once. Whole-study results and caveats: It was 150 to 200 TCR beta chains that were listed as cytomegalovirus-associated. Most sequenced TCRs were rare (though some public TCRs occurred in many donors). CMV antigen specificity of three CMV-associated chains was confirmed in vitro.

CDR3 size: 15 residues. The V and J ends lost 6 bases and 8 bases, in that order; junction bases with no gene match: 11. Germline CDR1 KGHSH, CDR2 LQKENI. The rearrangement uses TRBV18 and TRBJ2-2; TRBD1 matches 8 bases. Sequenced sample: PBMCs. The receptor was derived from a woman aged 18-29 years in good health and CMV-seropositive. The CDR3 coding sequence is TGTGCCAGCTCTCCGCTAGGACAGGGCGGAGGGGAGCTGTTTTTT. Translation gives CASSPLGQGGGELFF.